The entry that follows covers one T cell receptor (beta chain) sequence. Its antigen is still unknown. Only in-frame clones appear in the TCRdb table, and some are missing; sequencing was by immunoSEQ multiplex PCR. The table has 190,000 or so clones, around 63% seen once. These data belong to a study of shared clonotypes between healthy human individuals. V lost 0 bases and J lost 3, with 15 bases in between. The CDR3 contains 16 residues. Per the germline V gene, CDR1 is SGHNT and CDR2 is YYREEE (reference sequence). Overall study results and limits: The study found roughly 5% of naive CD4 clonotypes shared across four donors. Unshared clonotypes carried lower generation probabilities than those common to all four donors.

The source is a man aged 25 to 40 in good health. The chain has TRBV5-4 and TRBJ2-5; D may be TRBD1 (5 bases). Sample: memory CD4+ T cells sorted from blood. Subset described: CD45RA-negative fraction. The CDR3 region is CASSLGGPRGEETQYF. Written as DNA, the CDR3 is TGTGCCAGCAGCTTGGGTGGCCCAAGGGGCGAAGAGACCCAGTACTTC.